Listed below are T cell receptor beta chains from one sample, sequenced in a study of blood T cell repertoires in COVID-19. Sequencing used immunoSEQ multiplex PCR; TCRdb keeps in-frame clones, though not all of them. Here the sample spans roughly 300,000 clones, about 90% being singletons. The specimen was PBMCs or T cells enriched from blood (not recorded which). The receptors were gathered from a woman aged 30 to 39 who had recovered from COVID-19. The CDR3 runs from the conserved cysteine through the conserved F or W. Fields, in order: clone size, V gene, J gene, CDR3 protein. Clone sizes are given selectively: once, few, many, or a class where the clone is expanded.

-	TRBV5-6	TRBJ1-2	CASSWGQGANYGYTF
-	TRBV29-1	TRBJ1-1	CSVDFGRGSEAFF
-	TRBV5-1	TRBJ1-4	CASSARGEKLFF
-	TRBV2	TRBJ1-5	CASTGEGGGNQPQHF
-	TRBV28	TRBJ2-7	CASSLWRGVSYEQYF
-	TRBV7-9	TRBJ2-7	CASSSTGRGGYEQYF
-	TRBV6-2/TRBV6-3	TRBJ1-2	CASSYYNGYTF
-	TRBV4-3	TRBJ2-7	CASSQDRSGGSYEQYF
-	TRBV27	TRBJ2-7	CASSLTPGGYEQYF
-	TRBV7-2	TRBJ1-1	CASSLPSTGKITEAFF
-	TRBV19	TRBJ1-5	CASTAWARGNQPQHF
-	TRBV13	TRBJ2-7	CASSLGGGSYEQYF
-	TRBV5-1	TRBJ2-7	CASSWTGDEQYF
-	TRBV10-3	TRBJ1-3	CAVRMDRGNSGNTIYF
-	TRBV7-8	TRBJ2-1	CASSPGVYNEQFF
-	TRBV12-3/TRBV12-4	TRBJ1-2	CASRQGPYAGYTF
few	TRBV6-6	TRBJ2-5	CASAPRGGSVQETQYF
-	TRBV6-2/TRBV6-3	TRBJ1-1	CASSFAVSGAEAFF
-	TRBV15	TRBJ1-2	CATSRDKGAAGYTF
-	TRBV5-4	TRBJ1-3	CASSPGTGNTIYF
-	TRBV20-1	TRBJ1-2	CSADSLRSYTF
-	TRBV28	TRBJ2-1	CASSSYSTYNEQFF
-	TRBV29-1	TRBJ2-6	CSVSTGVGANVLTF
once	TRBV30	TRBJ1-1	CACQGGTEAFF
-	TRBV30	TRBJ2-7	CAWRRSSGGEQYF
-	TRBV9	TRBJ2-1	CASSVWAGGHTYNEQFF
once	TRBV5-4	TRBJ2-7	CASSLVGTVGPEQYF
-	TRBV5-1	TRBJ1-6	CASSIQGQLNSPLHF
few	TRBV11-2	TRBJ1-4	CASSLLGGREKLFF
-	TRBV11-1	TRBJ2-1	CASTPTSGVYNEQFF
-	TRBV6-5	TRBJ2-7	CASRPRTGFYEQYF
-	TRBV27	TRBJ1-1	CASSYTYPGVSEAFF
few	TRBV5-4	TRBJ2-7	CASSLGPGGQTEQYF
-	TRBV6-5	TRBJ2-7	CASRRLGVSYEQYF
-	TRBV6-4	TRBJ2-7	CARSRKSGPCPHEQYF
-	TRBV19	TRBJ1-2	CASSPTMTANYGYTF
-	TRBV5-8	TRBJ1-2	CASSHLQGTSNYGYTF
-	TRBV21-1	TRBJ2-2	CASSKDSRELFF
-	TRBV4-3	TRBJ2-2	CASSLDGLAGGLYTGELFF
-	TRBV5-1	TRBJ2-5	CASSLAMGVGETQYF
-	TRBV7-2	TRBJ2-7	CASSRQDSYEQYF
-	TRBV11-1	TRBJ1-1	CASSLAPWRERASF
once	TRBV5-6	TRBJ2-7	CASSLEDSGVYEQYF
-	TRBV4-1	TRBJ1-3	CASSQEWAASGNTIYF
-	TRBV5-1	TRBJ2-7	CASSLDPRGYEQYF
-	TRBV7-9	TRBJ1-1	CASSYTGLTGNWTEAFF
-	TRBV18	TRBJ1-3	CASSTLSGNTIYF
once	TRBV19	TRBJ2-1	CASSIAGFIYNEQFF